What follows are 23 T cell receptor beta chains derived from one specimen sequenced in a study of PD-L1 blockade in urothelial cancer. Some clones are missing from TCRdb's copy, which holds only in-frame ones; the method was immunoSEQ multiplex PCR. The sample yields 100,000 or so clones, about 85% seen once. Sequenced material: PBMCs, taken around atezolizumab (anti-PD-L1) treatment. These receptors were taken from a man aged 50 or older with urothelial cancer.

This clone showed up just once. This chain uses TRBV5-4 with TRBJ1-3, with a possible D match to TRBD1 (5 bases). Germline CDR1 and CDR2: SGHNT and YYREEE (reference sequence). The CDR3 is 14 residues long. Trimming stripped 4 bases from V and 5 bases from J, with 13 bases between. DNA of the CDR3: TGTGCCAGCAGCGGTCAGGGATTAAGAAACACCATATATTTT. Amino acid sequence: CASSGQGLRNTIYF.

V is TRBV5-1 and J is TRBJ2-5; TRBD1 agrees at 7 bases. From germline, CDR1 is SGHRS and CDR2 YFSETQ. V lost 0 bases to trimming and J lost 3 bases; unmatched junction nucleotides: 2. The CDR3 is made up of 14 amino acids. CDR3: CASSLAGTEETQYF. CDR3 DNA sequence: TGCGCCAGCAGCTTGGCTGGGACAGAAGAGACCCAGTACTTC.

The chain links TRBV6-6 to TRBJ1-2, with a possible D match to TRBD1 (5 bases). The germline V and J ends were trimmed by 6 bases and 6 bases, with 20 bases remaining between them. In germline, CDR1 is MNHNY, CDR2 SVGAGI (reference sequence). The CDR3 consists of 15 residues. CDR3 in DNA: TGTGCCAGCAGCCTGGGGCCTTGGGCAAAGGATGGCTACACCTTC. Its translation: CASSLGPWAKDGYTF.

This chain joins TRBV5-4 and TRBJ1-2; a possible D gene is TRBD1 (6 bases). V was clipped by 6 bases and J by 6 bases, with 15 bases between them. Germline V gene data show CDR1 as SGHNT and CDR2 as YYREEE (reference sequence). The CDR3 extends over 13 amino acids. DNA for the CDR3: TGTGCCAGCACCACTTGGGGGGGCCATGGCTACACCTTC. Protein product: CASTTWGGHGYTF. Full variable domain (outside the CDR3, taken from reference TRBV5-4 and TRBJ1-2): ETGVTQSPTHLIKTRGQQVTLRCSSQSGHNTVSWYQQALGQGPQFIFQYYREEENGRGNFPPRFSGLQFPNYSSELNVNALELDDSALYLCASTTWGGHGYTFGSGTRLTVV.

The chain uses TRBV9 and TRBJ2-5, with 7 bases lining up with TRBD2. The CDR3 loop spans 15 amino acids. Germline CDR1 reads SGDLS; CDR2 reads YYNGEE. After removal of 0 bases from V and 5 bases from J, the junction contained 7 bases not matched to a gene. The CDR3 sequence: CASSVGWEGWETQYF. The CDR3 DNA reads TGTGCCAGCAGCGTAGGGTGGGAGGGCTGGGAGACCCAGTACTTC.

The chain combines TRBV14 with TRBJ2-5; TRBD1 agrees at 7 bases. This CDR3 has 19 amino acids. The germline V gene has CDR1 SGHDN and CDR2 FVKESK. V dropped 2 bases and J dropped 2; count of bases not matched to a gene: 17. CDR3 residues: CASSQYWAGGQPGQETQYF. The CDR3 nucleotides read TGTGCCAGCAGCCAATATTGGGCTGGGGGACAGCCCGGTCAAGAGACCCAGTACTTC.

V usage is TRBV6-1 and J usage is TRBJ1-5; 10 positions agree with TRBD1. From germline, CDR1 is MNHNS and CDR2 SASEGT. This CDR3 has 16 amino acids. The junction had 10 bases not matched to a gene; V was cut back by 4 bases and J by 7 bases. Written as DNA, the CDR3 is TGTGCCAGCAGTGTATTCGGGACAGGGGCTGGGCAGCCCCAGCATTTT. Translating it yields CASSVFGTGAGQPQHF.

The chain recombines TRBV18 with TRBJ2-2; weak D call: TRBD2 (5 bases). This CDR3 is built from 14 residues. The germline gives CDR1 KGHSH, CDR2 LQKENI. The germline V and J ends were trimmed by 1 base and 4 bases, with 7 bases remaining between them. CDR3 loop: CASSPLAGTGELFF. The DNA for the CDR3 is TGTGCCAGCTCACCACTCGCGGGCACCGGGGAGCTGTTTTTT.

This clone was observed a few times. V gene TRBV20-1 combines with J gene TRBJ2-7; maybe TRBD2 (5 bases). Per the germline V gene, CDR1 is DFQATT and CDR2 is SNEGSKA (reference sequence). This CDR3 spans 11 amino acids. V was shortened by 2 bases and J by 5 bases, with 7 bases between the two germline ends. The DNA of the CDR3 is TGCAGTGCTAGACCACTAGACGAGCAGTACTTC. It is translated as CSARPLDEQYF.

V and J are TRBV7-2 and TRBJ2-1; the D gene is possibly TRBD2 (5 bases). The CDR3 is 14 residues long. Deletions cut 1 base from V and 4 bases from J, with 8 bases between. Germline V gives CDR1 SGHTA, CDR2 FQGNSA. For the CDR3, the DNA is TGTGCCAGCAGCTTAGGGCCGGGATACAATGAGCAGTTCTTC. Its translation is CASSLGPGYNEQFF.

This clone was recorded once. The chain joins TRBV5-1 to TRBJ1-2; 9 bases align to TRBD1. The V gene's germline CDR1 is SGHRS and CDR2 YFSETQ. This CDR3 contains 14 residues. The J segment lost 4 bases and the V segment lost 4 bases, leaving 5 bases of the junction unmatched. The CDR3 nucleotides read TGCGCCAGCAGCGCAAACAGGGGGCTCTATGGCTACACCTTC. This sequence encodes CASSANRGLYGYTF.

J is TRBJ2-3 and V is TRBV19, with 9 bases fitting TRBD1. Germline CDR1 and CDR2: LNHDA and SQIVND (reference sequence). Trimming at V came to 9 bases and at J to 2 bases, leaving 3 bases not matched to a gene. This CDR3 is 13 amino acids long. CDR3 nucleotides: TGTGCCAGCCGGGACAGGGCCACAGATACGCAGTATTTT. Translating gives CASRDRATDTQYF. Full variable domain (rest looked up from reference TRBV19 and TRBJ2-3): DGGITQSPKYLFRKEGQNVTLSCEQNLNHDAMYWYRQDPGQGLRLIYYSQIVNDFQKGDIAEGYSVSREKKESFPLTVTSAQKNPTAFYLCASRDRATDTQYFGPGTRLTVL.

The V call is TRBV6-5, the J call TRBJ2-1, with 8 bases identical to TRBD1. Unmatched junction bases numbered 11, after V lost 4 bases and J lost 6 bases. Germline loops: CDR1 MNHEY, CDR2 SVGAGI. The CDR3 contains 16 residues. CDR3 in amino acids: CASSSPGQGATNEQFF. For the CDR3, the DNA is TGTGCCAGCAGTTCCCCCGGGCAGGGGGCGACCAATGAGCAGTTCTTC.

This clone was seen only once. This chain uses TRBV5-4 with TRBJ2-1; D unclear. V was shortened by 0 bases and J by 3 bases, with 7 bases between the two germline ends. Germline CDR1 and CDR2: SGHNT and YYREEE (reference sequence). This CDR3 spans 14 amino acids. CDR3 sequence (DNA): TGTGCCAGCAGCTTGGGGCATTTCTACAATGAGCAGTTCTTC. Residues: CASSLGHFYNEQFF. The full variable domain, with the rest looked up from reference TRBV5-4 and TRBJ2-1, is ETGVTQSPTHLIKTRGQQVTLRCSSQSGHNTVSWYQQALGQGPQFIFQYYREEENGRGNFPPRFSGLQFPNYSSELNVNALELDDSALYLCASSLGHFYNEQFFGPGTRLTVL.

This clone was observed a single time. The rearrangement joins TRBV6-6 to TRBJ1-5, with a possible D match to TRBD1 (6 bases). The CDR3 has 13 amino acids. V lost 4 bases and J 7 bases, leaving 11 bases between the germline ends. In germline, CDR1 is MNHNY, CDR2 SVGAGI (reference sequence). The CDR3 reads CASSSTGSQPQHF. The CDR3 DNA reads as TGTGCCAGCAGTTCCACAGGGTCGCAGCCCCAGCATTTT.

The gene calls are TRBV2 and TRBJ2-2; TRBD2 might be the D (5 bases). Trimming removed 11 bases from V and 6 bases from J, with 13 bases in between. The CDR3 length is 12 residues. The germline CDR1 and CDR2 sequences are SNHLY and FYNNEI. The chain's CDR3 is CAGGYRAGELFF. Here the CDR3 DNA reads TGTGCCGGAGGATATAGAGCCGGGGAGCTGTTTTTT.

With respect to this clone: A read error may produce the germline difference seen at one junction end. V usage is TRBV29-1 and J usage is TRBJ2-3; D perhaps matches TRBD1 (6 bases). This CDR3 spans 13 amino acids. Germline values: CDR1 SQVTM, CDR2 ANQGSEA. CDR3 DNA sequence: TGCAGCTCCAAAGGGGGTTTCACAGATACGCGGTATTTT. It translates to CSSKGGFTDTRYF.

J is TRBJ2-6 and V is TRBV4-2, with 7 positions matching TRBD2. Germline V gives CDR1 LGHNA, CDR2 YNFKEQ. CDR3 length: 19 amino acids. V lost 0 bases to trimming and J lost 2 bases; unmatched junction nucleotides: 10. The CDR3 is CASSQDFGIRGAGANVLTF. The CDR3, as DNA: TGTGCCAGCAGCCAAGATTTTGGTATTCGGGGGGCTGGGGCCAACGTCCTGACTTTC.

The chain joins TRBV13 to TRBJ2-1; 7 positions agree with TRBD2. The germline V gene encodes CDR1 PRHDT and CDR2 FYEKMQ (reference sequence). V lost 6 bases and J lost 4; bases outside the gene matches: 9. The CDR3 runs to 15 residues. The CDR3, as DNA: TGTGCCAGCAGGTTCGGGGGGTCTGGGTACAATGAGCAGTTCTTC. Amino acid sequence: CASRFGGSGYNEQFF. The complete variable domain, with remaining parts taken from reference TRBV13 and TRBJ2-1, reads AAGVIQSPRHLIKEKRETATLKCYPIPRHDTVYWYQQGPGQDPQFLISFYEKMQSDKGSIPDRFSAQQFSDYHSELNMSSLELGDSALYFCASRFGGSGYNEQFFGPGTRLTVL.

This chain joins TRBV30 and TRBJ2-4; D uncertain. The germline V gene encodes CDR1 GTSNPN and CDR2 SVGIG (reference sequence). The CDR3 has 14 residues. The V gene lost 0 bases and the J gene lost 0 bases, with 6 bases spanning the gap. The CDR3 coding sequence is TGTGCCTGGAGTGTACAGCTAGCCAAAAACATTCAGTACTTC. This sequence encodes CAWSVQLAKNIQYF.

The gene calls are TRBV5-1 and TRBJ1-1, with D tentatively TRBD1 (6 bases). Per germline, CDR1 SGHRS and CDR2 YFSETQ. V shed 3 bases and J shed 4 bases, with 7 bases lying between them. This CDR3 has 12 residues. The CDR3 sequence: CASSSDSTEAFF. The CDR3 coding sequence is TGCGCCAGCAGCTCGGACAGCACTGAAGCTTTCTTT.

The chain is built from TRBV5-4 and TRBJ2-2; the match to TRBD2 covers 7 bases. The junction had 6 bases not matched to a gene; V was cut back by 3 bases and J by 4 bases. Germline V gene lookup returns CDR1 SGHNT and CDR2 YYREEE (reference sequence). This CDR3 spans 15 amino acids. The CDR3 DNA reads as TGTGCCAGCAGCTGGGAGGGACTTCCCACCGGGGAGCTGTTTTTT. It is translated as CASSWEGLPTGELFF.

The chain carries TRBV6-6 and TRBJ1-6, with no clear D. V shed 6 bases and J shed 6 bases, with 12 bases lying between them. The CDR3 extends over 14 amino acids. CDR1 MNHNY and CDR2 SVGAGI come from the germline V gene (reference sequence). The CDR3 here is CASRSELSNSPLHF. In nucleotides, the CDR3 is TGTGCCAGCAGATCCGAGTTGTCTAATTCACCCCTCCACTTT.